This T cell receptor (beta chain) was identified in a study of blood T cell repertoires in COVID-19. Study-wide background: Acute and convalescent COVID-19 specimens originated in the United States, Italy and Spain. PBMCs, B-cell-depleted T cells, or T cells were the source of the cDNA or gDNA that made up the material.

Trimming took 7 bases from V and 0 from J, leaving 16 bases between them. CDR1 is LNHDA, CDR2 SQIVND, per germline (reference sequence). The CDR3 totals 16 residues. Patients from Seattle were sampled longitudinally, starting during active infection. Original processing methods: Reference gene primers were amplified, and this amplification served to estimate nucleated cell counts. Libraries were prepared by immunoSEQ multiplex PCR; TCRdb keeps only in-frame clonotypes and omits some of them. V and J calls plus clone size are reproduced from that table; the DNA served to infer D and trimming. The repertoire consists of 150,000 to 200,000 clones, with approximately 79% occurring once and the leading ten covering around 7%.

Sequences were obtained from peripheral blood. This clonotype was obtained from a middle-aged woman with COVID-19, enrolled during active disease. The genes are TRBV19 and TRBJ2-1, with D possibly matching TRBD2 (7 bases). The chain's CDR3 is CASKPEGGSSYNEQFF. The CDR3 DNA follows: TGTGCCAGTAAACCTGAGGGGGGGAGCTCCTACAATGAGCAGTTCTTC.